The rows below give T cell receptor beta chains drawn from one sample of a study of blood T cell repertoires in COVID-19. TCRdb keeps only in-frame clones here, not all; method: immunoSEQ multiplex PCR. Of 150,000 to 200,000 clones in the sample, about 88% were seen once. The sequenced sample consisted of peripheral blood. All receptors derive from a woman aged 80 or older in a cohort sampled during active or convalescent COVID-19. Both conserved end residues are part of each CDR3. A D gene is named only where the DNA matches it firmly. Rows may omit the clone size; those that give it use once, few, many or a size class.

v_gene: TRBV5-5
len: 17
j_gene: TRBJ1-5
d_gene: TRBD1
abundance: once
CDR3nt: TGTGCCAGCAGCTTGAACCCGGGACAGGGGGCGGATCAGCCCCAGCATTTT
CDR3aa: CASSLNPGQGADQPQHF

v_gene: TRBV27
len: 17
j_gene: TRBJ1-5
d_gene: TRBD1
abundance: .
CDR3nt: TGTGCCAGCAGCGGAAGACAGGGACCCTATAGCAATCAGCCCCAGCATTTT
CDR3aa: CASSGRQGPYSNQPQHF

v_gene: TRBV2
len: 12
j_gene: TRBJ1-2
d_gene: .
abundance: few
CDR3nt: TGTGCCAGCAGTCGCCGGACAGTCGACTACACCTTC
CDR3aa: CASSRRTVDYTF

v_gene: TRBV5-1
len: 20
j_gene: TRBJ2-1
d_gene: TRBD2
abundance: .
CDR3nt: TGCGCCAGCAGCTTGTCCACCGGGACTAGCGGCTCGCGGTCCTACAATGAGCAGTTCTTC
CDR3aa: CASSLSTGTSGSRSYNEQFF

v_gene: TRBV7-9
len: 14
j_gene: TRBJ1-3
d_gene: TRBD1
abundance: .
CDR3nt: TGTGCCAGCAGAACAGGGGGCCCTGGAAACACCATATATTTT
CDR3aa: CASRTGGPGNTIYF

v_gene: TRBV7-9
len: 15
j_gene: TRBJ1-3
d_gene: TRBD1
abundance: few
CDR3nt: TGTGCCAGCAGACATGACAGGGGCTCTGGAAACACCATATATTTT
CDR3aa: CASRHDRGSGNTIYF

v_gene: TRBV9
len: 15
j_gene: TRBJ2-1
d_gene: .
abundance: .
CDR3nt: TGTGCCAGCAGCCTATCTGGTAGTTCCTACAATGAGCAGTTCTTC
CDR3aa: CASSLSGSSYNEQFF

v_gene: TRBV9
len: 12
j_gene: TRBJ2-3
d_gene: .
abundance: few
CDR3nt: TGTGCCAGCAGCGGAACGGCAGATACGCAGTATTTT
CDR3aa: CASSGTADTQYF

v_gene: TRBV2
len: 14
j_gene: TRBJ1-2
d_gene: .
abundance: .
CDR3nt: TGTGCCAGCAGTGCAGGGCAATACTCCTATGGCTACACCTTC
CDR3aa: CASSAGQYSYGYTF

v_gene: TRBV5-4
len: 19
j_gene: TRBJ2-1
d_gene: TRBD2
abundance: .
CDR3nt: TGTGCCAGCAGCTCGGGACTAGCGGGAGGGGGGGCCTCCTACAATGAGCAGTTCTTC
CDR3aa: CASSSGLAGGGASYNEQFF

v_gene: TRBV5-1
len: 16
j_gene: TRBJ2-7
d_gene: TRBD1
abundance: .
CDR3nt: TGCGCCAGCAGCTTAACCATACGACAGGGGTCCTACGAGCAGTACTTC
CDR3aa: CASSLTIRQGSYEQYF

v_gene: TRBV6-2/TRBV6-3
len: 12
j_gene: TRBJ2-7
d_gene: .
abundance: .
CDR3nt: TGTGCCAGCAGTTATACAGGTTACGAGCAGTACTTC
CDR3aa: CASSYTGYEQYF

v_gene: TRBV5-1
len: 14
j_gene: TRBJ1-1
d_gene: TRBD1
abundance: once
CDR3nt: TGCGCCAGCAGCTCGACAGGGGGGGTGACTGAAGCTTTCTTT
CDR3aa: CASSSTGGVTEAFF

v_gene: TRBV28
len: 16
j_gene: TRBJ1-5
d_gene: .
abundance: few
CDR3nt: TGTGCCAGCAGTTTATTGGAGGGGACGAACAATCAGCCCCAGCATTTT
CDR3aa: CASSLLEGTNNQPQHF

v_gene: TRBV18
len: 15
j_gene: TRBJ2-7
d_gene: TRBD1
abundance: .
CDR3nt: TGTGCCAGCTCACCACAAACAGGGGTCTCCTACGAGCAGTACTTC
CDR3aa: CASSPQTGVSYEQYF

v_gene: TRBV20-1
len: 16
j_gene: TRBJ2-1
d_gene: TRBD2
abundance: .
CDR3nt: TGCAGTGCTAGTGTTCTTCGGCGGGGGGCCATCAATGAGCAGTTCTTC
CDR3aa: CSASVLRRGAINEQFF

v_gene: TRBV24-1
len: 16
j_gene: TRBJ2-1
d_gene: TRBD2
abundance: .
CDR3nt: TGTGCCACCAGTGATAATAGCGGGAGGGTCTCCAATGAGCAGTTCTTC
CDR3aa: CATSDNSGRVSNEQFF

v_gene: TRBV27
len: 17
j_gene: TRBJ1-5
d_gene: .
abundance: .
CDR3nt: TGTGCCAGCAGTTTATCAGGAGGTTTCGCTAGCAATCAGCCCCAGCATTTT
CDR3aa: CASSLSGGFASNQPQHF

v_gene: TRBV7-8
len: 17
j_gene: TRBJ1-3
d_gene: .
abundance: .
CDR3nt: TGTGCCAGCAGCTTTATGGCTGGTGTATTTTCTGGAAACACCATATATTTT
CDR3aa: CASSFMAGVFSGNTIYF

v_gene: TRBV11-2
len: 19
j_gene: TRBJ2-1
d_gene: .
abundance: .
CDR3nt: TGTGCCAGCAGCTGGAGCGAGATCTACGGGAAGAAGTCCTACAATGAGCAGTTCTTC
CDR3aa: CASSWSEIYGKKSYNEQFF

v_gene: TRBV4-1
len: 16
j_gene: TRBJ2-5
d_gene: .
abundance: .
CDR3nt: TGCGCCAGCAGCCAAGATCGTCCAGGGATCCAAGAGACCCAGTACTTC
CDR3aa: CASSQDRPGIQETQYF

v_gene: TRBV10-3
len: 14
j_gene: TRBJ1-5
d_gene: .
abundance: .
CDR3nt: TGTGCCATCAGTGTCCGGGGTTTCGATCAGCCCCAGCATTTT
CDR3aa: CAISVRGFDQPQHF

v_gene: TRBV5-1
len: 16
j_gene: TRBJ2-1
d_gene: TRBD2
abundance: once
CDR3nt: TGCGCCAGCAGCTCTACTAGCGGGGCCCCATACAATGAGCAGTTCTTC
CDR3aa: CASSSTSGAPYNEQFF

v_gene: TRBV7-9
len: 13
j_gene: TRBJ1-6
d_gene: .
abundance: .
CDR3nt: TGTGCCAGCAGCGCTGAAGGGAGTTCACCCCTCCACTTT
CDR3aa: CASSAEGSSPLHF

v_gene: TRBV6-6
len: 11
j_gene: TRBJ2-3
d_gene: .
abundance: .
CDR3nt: TGTGCCAGCAGGTTCGAGGTCACGCAGTATTTT
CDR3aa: CASRFEVTQYF

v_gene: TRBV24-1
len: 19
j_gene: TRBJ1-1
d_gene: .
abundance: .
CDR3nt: TGTGCCACCAGTGATTTAGGAGGTCTCGGGTTTGTTTTGGACACTGAAGCTTTCTTT
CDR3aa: CATSDLGGLGFVLDTEAFF

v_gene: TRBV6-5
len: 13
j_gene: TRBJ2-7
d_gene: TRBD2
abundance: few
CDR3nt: TGTGCCAGCACTAGCGGTTCCTCCTACGAGCAGTACTTC
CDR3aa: CASTSGSSYEQYF

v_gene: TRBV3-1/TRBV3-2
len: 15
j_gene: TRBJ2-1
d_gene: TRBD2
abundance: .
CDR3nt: TGTGCCAGCAGCCAAGCGGCGGGAGTTTCCGGTGAGCAGTTCTTC
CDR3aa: CASSQAAGVSGEQFF

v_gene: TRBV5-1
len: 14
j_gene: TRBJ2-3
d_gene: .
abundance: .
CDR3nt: TGCGCCAGCAGCCCACCCGGAGGGACAGATACGCAGTATTTT
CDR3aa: CASSPPGGTDTQYF

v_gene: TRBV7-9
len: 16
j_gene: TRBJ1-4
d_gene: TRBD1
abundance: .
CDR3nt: TGTGCCAGCAGCACCGTACCGCCAGGGGGAATTGAAAAACTGTTTTTT
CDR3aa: CASSTVPPGGIEKLFF

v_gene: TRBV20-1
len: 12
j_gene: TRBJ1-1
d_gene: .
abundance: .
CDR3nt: TGCAGTGCTAGTTGGAAGGGGAATGAAGCTTTCTTT
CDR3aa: CSASWKGNEAFF

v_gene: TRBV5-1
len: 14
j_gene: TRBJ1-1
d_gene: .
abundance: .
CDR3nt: TGCGCCAGCAGCTTGTCGGTGGAGAGTAGTGAAGCTTTCTTT
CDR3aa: CASSLSVESSEAFF

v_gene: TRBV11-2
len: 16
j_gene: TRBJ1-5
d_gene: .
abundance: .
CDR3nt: TGTGCCAGCAGCTTGGATCCGGGAGTTAGCAATCAGCCCCAGCATTTT
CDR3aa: CASSLDPGVSNQPQHF

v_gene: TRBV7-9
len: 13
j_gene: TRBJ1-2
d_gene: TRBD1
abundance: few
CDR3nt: TGTGCCAGCACAGGGACAGGGTACTATGGCTACACCTTC
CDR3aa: CASTGTGYYGYTF

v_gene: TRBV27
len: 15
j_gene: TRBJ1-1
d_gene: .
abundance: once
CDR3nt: TGTGCCAGCAGTTTCTCCGGGACACTCAACACTGAAGCTTTCTTT
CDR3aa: CASSFSGTLNTEAFF

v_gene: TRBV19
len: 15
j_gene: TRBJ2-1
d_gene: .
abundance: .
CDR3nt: TGTGCCAGTAGTCCCGGACTGTTGTTATACAATGAGCAGTTCTTC
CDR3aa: CASSPGLLLYNEQFF

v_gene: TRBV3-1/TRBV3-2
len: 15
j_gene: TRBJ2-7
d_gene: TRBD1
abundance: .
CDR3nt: TGTGCCAGCAGCCAGTTGGACAGGAGCTCCTACGAGCAGTACTTC
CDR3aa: CASSQLDRSSYEQYF

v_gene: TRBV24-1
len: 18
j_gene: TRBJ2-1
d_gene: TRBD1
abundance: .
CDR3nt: TGTGCCACCAGTGACCCCGGACAGGGGGTCGGTTCCTACAATGAGCAGTTCTTC
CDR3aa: CATSDPGQGVGSYNEQFF

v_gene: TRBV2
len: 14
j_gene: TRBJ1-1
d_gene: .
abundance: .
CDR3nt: TGTGCCAGCAGTGGACAGGTTATGAACACTGAAGCTTTCTTT
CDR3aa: CASSGQVMNTEAFF

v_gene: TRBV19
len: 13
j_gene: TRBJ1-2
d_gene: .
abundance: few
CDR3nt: TGTGCCAGTAGTAGAACAGGGACCTATGGCTACACCTTC
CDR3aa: CASSRTGTYGYTF

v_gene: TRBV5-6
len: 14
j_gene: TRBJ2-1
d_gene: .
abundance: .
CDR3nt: TGTGCCAGCAGCAGGGGACTCCCAAACAATGAGCAGTTCTTC
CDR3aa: CASSRGLPNNEQFF

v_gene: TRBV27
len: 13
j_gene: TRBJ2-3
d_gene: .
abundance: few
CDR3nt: TGTGCCAGTGCGGACAGCCGGGCAGATACGCAGTATTTT
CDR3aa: CASADSRADTQYF

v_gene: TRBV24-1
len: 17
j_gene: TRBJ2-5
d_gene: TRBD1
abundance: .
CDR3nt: TGTGCCACCAGTGACCCAGGACAGGGAGACCCTGTAAAGACCCAGTACTTC
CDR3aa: CATSDPGQGDPVKTQYF

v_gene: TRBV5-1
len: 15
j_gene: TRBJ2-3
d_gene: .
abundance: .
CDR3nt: TGCGCCAGCAGCTTGGGCGTCGGGGGCACAGATACGCAGTATTTT
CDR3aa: CASSLGVGGTDTQYF

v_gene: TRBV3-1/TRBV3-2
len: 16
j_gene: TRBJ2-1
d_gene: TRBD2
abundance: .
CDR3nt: TGTGCCAGCAGCCAATCGGGGACTAGCGGCCACAATGAGCAGTTCTTC
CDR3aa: CASSQSGTSGHNEQFF

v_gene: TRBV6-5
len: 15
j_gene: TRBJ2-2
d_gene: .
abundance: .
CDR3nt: TGTGCCAGCAGCCTCTCAGTTCAAAGCACCGGGGAGCTGTTTTTT
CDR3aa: CASSLSVQSTGELFF

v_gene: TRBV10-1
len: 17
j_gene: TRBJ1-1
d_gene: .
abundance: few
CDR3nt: TGCGCCAGCAGGCCTGGACTAGGTGGTGGGATGAACACTGAAGCTTTCTTT
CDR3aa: CASRPGLGGGMNTEAFF

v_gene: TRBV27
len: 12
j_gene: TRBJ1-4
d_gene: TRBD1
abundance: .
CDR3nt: TGTGCCAGTGGTAGGGGGCTTGAAAAACTGTTTTTT
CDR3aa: CASGRGLEKLFF

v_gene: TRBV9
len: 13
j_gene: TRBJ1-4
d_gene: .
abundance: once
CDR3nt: TGTGCCAGCAGCGTAGCTACGGAGGAAAAACTGTTTTTT
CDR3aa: CASSVATEEKLFF

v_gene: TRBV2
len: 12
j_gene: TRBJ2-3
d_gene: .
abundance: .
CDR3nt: TGTGCCAGCAGCAGGGGGGCAGATACGCAGTATTTT
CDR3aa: CASSRGADTQYF

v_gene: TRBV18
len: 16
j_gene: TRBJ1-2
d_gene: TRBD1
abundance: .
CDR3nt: TGTGCCAGCTCACCACCGGGACAGGCCGCTAACTATGGCTACACCTTC
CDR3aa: CASSPPGQAANYGYTF

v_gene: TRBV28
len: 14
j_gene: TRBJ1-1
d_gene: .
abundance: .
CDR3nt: TGTGCCAGCAGTTTAGGACAACAGGGAACTGAAGCTTTCTTT
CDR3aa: CASSLGQQGTEAFF

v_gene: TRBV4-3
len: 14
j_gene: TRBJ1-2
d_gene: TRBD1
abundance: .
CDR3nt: TGCGCCAGCAGCCAAGATGAGACAGGGGGAGGCTACACCTTC
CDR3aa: CASSQDETGGGYTF

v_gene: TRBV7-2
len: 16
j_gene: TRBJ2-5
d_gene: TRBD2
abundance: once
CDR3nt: TGTGCCAGCAGCTTAGTAATCCGGGGGGGCCGAGAGACCCAGTACTTC
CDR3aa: CASSLVIRGGRETQYF

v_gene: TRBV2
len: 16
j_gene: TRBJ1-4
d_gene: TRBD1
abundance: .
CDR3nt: TGTGCCAGCAGTCAAGACAGGGGGTCAACTAATGAAAAACTGTTTTTT
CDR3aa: CASSQDRGSTNEKLFF